The present TCR beta chain was sequenced within a study of blood T cells in healthy people across ages. This clonotype was observed a handful of times. The target antigen is unknown. The V segment lost 7 bases and the J segment 10 bases; nucleotides outside the gene matches: 7. Germline V CDR1 and CDR2: SNHLY, FYNNEI. This CDR3 is 12 amino acids long. Next came a second PCR, run for about 7 to 12 cycles, which used a sample-barcoded 5' primer along with a J-beta primer mix. TCRdb ran MiXCR on the 5' RACE reads and lists one entry per CDR3 protein. This sample yields about 2 million distinct CDR3 sequences, of which about 49% are seen a single time; approximately 2.1% belongs to the top ten. Study-wide results and limits: Changes in expanded clonotypes were possibly confounded, as the CMV status of donors was unknown.

The sequence derives from a woman in her thirties or forties in good health. Sequencing was carried out using blood. V and J are TRBV2 and TRBJ2-1; 7 positions agree with TRBD2. CDR3 residues: CASTGGVREQFF. The CDR3 DNA reads as TGTGCCAGCACTGGGGGGGTAAGAGAGCAGTTCTTC.